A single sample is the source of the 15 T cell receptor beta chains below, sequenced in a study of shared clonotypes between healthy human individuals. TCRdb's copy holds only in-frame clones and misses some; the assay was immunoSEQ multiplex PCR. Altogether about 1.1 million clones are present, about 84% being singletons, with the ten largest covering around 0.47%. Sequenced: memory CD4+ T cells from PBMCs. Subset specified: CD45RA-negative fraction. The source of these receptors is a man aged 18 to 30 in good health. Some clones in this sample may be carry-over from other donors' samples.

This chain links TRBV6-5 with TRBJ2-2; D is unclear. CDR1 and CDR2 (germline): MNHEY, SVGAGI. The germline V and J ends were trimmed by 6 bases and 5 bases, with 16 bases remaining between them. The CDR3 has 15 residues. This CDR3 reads CASSSRWVGTGELFF. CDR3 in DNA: TGTGCCAGCAGCTCTCGTTGGGTGGGAACCGGGGAGCTGTTTTTT.

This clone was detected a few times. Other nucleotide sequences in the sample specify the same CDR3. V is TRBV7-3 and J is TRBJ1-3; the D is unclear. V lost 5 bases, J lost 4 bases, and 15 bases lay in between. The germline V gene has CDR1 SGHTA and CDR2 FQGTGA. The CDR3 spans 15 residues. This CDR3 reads CASSLSRDPGNTIYF. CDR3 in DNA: TGTGCCAGCAGCCTATCCAGAGATCCCGGAAACACCATATATTTT.

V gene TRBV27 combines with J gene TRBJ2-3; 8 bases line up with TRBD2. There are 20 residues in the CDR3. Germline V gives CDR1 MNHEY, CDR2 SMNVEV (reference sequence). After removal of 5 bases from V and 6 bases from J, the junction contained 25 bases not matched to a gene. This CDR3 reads CASSPMGVGALSGSPDTQYF. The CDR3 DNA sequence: TGTGCCAGCAGTCCTATGGGGGTGGGGGCACTAAGCGGGAGCCCCGATACGCAGTATTTT.

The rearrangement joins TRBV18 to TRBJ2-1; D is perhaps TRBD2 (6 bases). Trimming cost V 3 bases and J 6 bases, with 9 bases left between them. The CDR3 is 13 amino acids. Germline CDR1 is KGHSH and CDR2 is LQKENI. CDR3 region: CASSPSEGNEQFF. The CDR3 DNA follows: TGTGCCAGCTCACCTTCGGAGGGCAATGAGCAGTTCTTC.

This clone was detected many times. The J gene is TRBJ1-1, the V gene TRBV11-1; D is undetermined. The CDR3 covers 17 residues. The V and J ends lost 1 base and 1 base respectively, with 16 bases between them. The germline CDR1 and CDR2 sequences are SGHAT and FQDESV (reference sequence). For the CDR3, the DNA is TGTGCCAGCAGCTTAGAAGGGTGGCGAGGCCGGAACACTGAAGCTTTCTTT. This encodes CASSLEGWRGRNTEAFF.

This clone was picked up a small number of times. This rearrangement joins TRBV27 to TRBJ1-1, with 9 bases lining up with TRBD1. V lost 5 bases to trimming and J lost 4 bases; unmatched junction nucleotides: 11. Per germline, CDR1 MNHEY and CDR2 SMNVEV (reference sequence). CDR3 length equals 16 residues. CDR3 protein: CASSPLNRGRITEAFF. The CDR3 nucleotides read TGTGCCAGCAGTCCCCTGAACAGGGGGCGAATCACTGAAGCTTTCTTT.

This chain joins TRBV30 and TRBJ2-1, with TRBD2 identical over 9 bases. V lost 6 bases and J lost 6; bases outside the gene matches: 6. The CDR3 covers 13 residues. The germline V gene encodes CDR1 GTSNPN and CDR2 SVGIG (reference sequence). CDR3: CACEREVFNEQFF. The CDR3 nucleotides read TGTGCCTGCGAGCGGGAGGTGTTCAATGAGCAGTTCTTC.

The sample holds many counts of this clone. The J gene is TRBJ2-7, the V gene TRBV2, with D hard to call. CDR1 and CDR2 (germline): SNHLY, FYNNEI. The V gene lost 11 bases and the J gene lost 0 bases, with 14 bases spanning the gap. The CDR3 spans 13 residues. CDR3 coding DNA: TGTGCCTCGGCCGGGTTCAACTCCTACGAGCAGTACTTC. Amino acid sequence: CASAGFNSYEQYF.

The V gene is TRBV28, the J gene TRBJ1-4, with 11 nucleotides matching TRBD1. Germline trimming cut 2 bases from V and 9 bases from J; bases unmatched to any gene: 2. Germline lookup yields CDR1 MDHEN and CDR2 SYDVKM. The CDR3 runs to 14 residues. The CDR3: CASSLGQGAQKLFF. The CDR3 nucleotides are TGTGCCAGCAGTTTAGGACAGGGGGCGCAAAAACTGTTTTTT.

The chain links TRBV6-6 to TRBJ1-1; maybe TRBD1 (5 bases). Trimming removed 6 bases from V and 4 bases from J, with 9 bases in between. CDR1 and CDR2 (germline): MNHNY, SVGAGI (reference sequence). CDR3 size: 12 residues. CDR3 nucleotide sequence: TGTGCCAGCAGCGCCGGGGGCACTGAAGCTTTCTTT. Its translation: CASSAGGTEAFF.

The CDR3 coding sequence is TGTGCCAGCAGTTATGACCCGGCGCAGTTCTTC. Its protein is CASSYDPAQFF. This sequence joins TRBV2 and TRBJ2-1; D gene unclear. V lost 5 bases and J lost 12, with 11 bases in between. Germline V gene sequence: CDR1 SNHLY, CDR2 FYNNEI. The CDR3 is 11 residues long.

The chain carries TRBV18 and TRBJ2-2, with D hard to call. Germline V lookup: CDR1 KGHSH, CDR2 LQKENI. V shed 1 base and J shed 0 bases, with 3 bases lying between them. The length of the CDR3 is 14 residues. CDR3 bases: TGTGCCAGCTCACCACAATCGAACACCGGGGAGCTGTTTTTT. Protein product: CASSPQSNTGELFF.

CDR3 protein: CASSLVRERTDTQYF. The CDR3, as DNA: TGTGCCAGCAGCTTAGTACGGGAGAGGACAGATACGCAGTATTTT. The V and J genes are TRBV11-2 and TRBJ2-3; TRBD2 is a possible D gene (6 bases). V lost 1 base to trimming and J lost 3 bases, with 11 bases between them. CDR1 SGHAT and CDR2 FQNNGV come from the germline V gene. This CDR3 contains 15 residues.

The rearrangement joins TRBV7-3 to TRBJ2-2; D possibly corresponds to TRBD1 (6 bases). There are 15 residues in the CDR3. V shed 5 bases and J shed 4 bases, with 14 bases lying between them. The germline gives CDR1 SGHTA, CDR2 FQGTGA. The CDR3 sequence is CASSAAGTPTGELFF. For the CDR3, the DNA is TGTGCCAGCAGCGCAGCCGGGACACCCACCGGGGAGCTGTTTTTT.

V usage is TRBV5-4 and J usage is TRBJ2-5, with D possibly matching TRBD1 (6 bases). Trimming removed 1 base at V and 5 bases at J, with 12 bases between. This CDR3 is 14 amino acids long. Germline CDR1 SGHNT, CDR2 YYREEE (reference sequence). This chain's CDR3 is CASSLRSRGETQYF. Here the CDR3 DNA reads TGTGCCAGCAGCTTGAGGTCAAGGGGGGAGACCCAGTACTTC.